The 18 T cell receptor beta chains below were found in one sample sequenced in a study of blood T cell repertoires in COVID-19. Clones were read by immunoSEQ multiplex PCR, and TCRdb kept only the in-frame ones, dropping some. The table lists fewer than 40,000 clones, 70% to 90% of them singletons. Material for sequencing was peripheral blood. The receptors stem from a man between 65 and 85 years old with active COVID-19.

V is TRBV19 and J is TRBJ1-4, with a tentative D call TRBD1 (6 bases). There are 14 residues in the CDR3. Germline lookup yields CDR1 LNHDA and CDR2 SQIVND (reference sequence). V lost 9 bases and J 7 bases, leaving 18 bases between the germline ends. The CDR3 here is CASHAPRGFEKLFF. CDR3 coding DNA: TGTGCCAGCCACGCTCCGAGGGGGTTTGAAAAACTGTTTTTT.

V and J are TRBV29-1 and TRBJ2-3, with TRBD2 matching 8 bases. Germline CDR1 is SQVTM and CDR2 is ANQGSEA. This CDR3 has 14 amino acids. Germline trimming cut 6 bases from V and 2 bases from J; bases unmatched to any gene: 7. CDR3 DNA: TGCAGCGTAGCCGGGACTAGGACCACAGATACGCAGTATTTT. Its translation: CSVAGTRTTDTQYF.

The V call is TRBV5-1, the J call TRBJ1-4; unclear D gene. CDR3 length equals 15 residues. Between the trimmed V and J ends, which lost 2 bases and 3 bases, there was a span of 11 bases. Germline values: CDR1 SGHRS, CDR2 YFSETQ. CDR3: CASSFQQAANEKLFF. The CDR3 DNA is TGCGCCAGCAGCTTCCAACAAGCGGCTAATGAAAAACTGTTTTTT.

The J gene is TRBJ2-7, the V gene TRBV9; 10 bases are shared with TRBD1. The CDR3 has 14 residues. Germline CDR1 is SGDLS and CDR2 is YYNGEE. The junction had 6 bases not matched to a gene; V was cut back by 4 bases and J by 5 bases. CDR3 bases: TGTGCCAGCAGCTTCGGGACAGGGGTTCACGAGCAGTACTTC. Translation: CASSFGTGVHEQYF.

The chain couples TRBV21-1 to TRBJ2-1; the listed D gene, TRBD1, was not tested against the DNA. TRBV21-1 is a listed pseudogene. The CDR3 runs 22 residues. The CDR3 coding sequence is TGTGCCAGCAGCAAAGTTGAGGTCGGGACAGAGCTGAGGATGAGGTCATACAATGAGCAGTTCTTC. It yields the protein CASSKVEVGTELRMRSYNEQFF.

The chain is built from TRBV7-8 and TRBJ1-1, with D hard to call. Germline V gene data show CDR1 as SGHVS and CDR2 as FQNEAQ. Trimming stripped 1 base from V and 12 bases from J, with 12 bases between. CDR3 length: 12 amino acids. DNA for the CDR3: TGTGCCAGCAGCTTAGATCCAGGTGGAACTTTCTTT. Residues: CASSLDPGGTFF. The full variable domain, with the rest looked up from reference TRBV7-8 and TRBJ1-1, is GAGVSQSPRYKVAKRGQDVALRCDPISGHVSLFWYQQALGQGPEFLTYFQNEAQLDKSGLPSDRFFAERPEGSVSTLKIQRTQQEDSAVYLCASSLDPGGTFFGQGTRLTVV.

The chain joins TRBV28 to TRBJ1-1, with 9 positions matching TRBD1. Germline V gives CDR1 MDHEN, CDR2 SYDVKM. The V segment lost 2 bases and the J segment 3 bases; nucleotides outside the gene matches: 7. The CDR3 consists of 16 residues. The CDR3 reads CASSLDRDREYTEAFF. The CDR3 DNA sequence: TGTGCCAGCAGTTTAGATCGGGACAGGGAGTACACTGAAGCTTTCTTT.

The chain combines TRBV10-3 with TRBJ2-7; weak D call: TRBD1 (5 bases). V shed 9 bases and J shed 5 bases, with 8 bases lying between them. The CDR3 runs to 10 residues. Germline loops: CDR1 ENHRY, CDR2 SYGVKD. The CDR3 DNA is TGTGCCATGGGGCGGAACGAGCAGTACTTC. It translates to CAMGRNEQYF.

This rearrangement joins TRBV30 to TRBJ1-2; 9 positions match TRBD1. This CDR3 has 14 residues. CDR1 is GTSNPN, CDR2 SVGIG, per germline (reference sequence). V was clipped by 0 bases and J by 3 bases; unmatched bases: 2. CDR3 region: CAWSVQGADYGYTF. CDR3 sequence (DNA): TGTGCCTGGAGTGTACAGGGGGCCGACTATGGCTACACCTTC.

The chain employs TRBV6-5 and TRBJ2-5, with a weak D call TRBD2 (6 bases). V was shortened by 0 bases and J by 9 bases, with 17 bases between the two germline ends. The CDR3 extends over 15 amino acids. Germline lookup yields CDR1 MNHEY and CDR2 SVGAGI. The CDR3 protein is CASSYSLARSGAQYF. CDR3 bases: TGTGCCAGCAGTTACTCCCTAGCGCGCTCGGGGGCCCAGTACTTC.

The chain recombines TRBV3-1 (or the pseudogene TRBV3-2) with TRBJ2-5, with D possibly being TRBD2 (6 bases). The CDR3 length is 13 residues. Looked up from germline, CDR1 is LGHDT and CDR2 is YNNKEL (reference sequence). Between the trimmed V and J ends, which lost 9 bases and 0 bases, there was a span of 11 bases. In DNA form, the CDR3 reads TGTGCCAGGGGGACTTCGTACCAAGAGACCCAGTACTTC. Protein: CARGTSYQETQYF.

This sequence joins TRBV6-2 or TRBV6-3 and TRBJ2-2; D unresolved. Trimming stripped 6 bases from V and 5 bases from J, with 13 bases between. This CDR3 spans 14 amino acids. Per the germline V gene, CDR1 is MNHEY and CDR2 is SVGEGT. The CDR3 protein is CASSPTHRTGELFF. The CDR3 DNA sequence: TGTGCCAGCAGCCCCACCCACCGGACCGGGGAGCTGTTTTTT.

The chain is built from TRBV4-1 and TRBJ1-6; D unclear. V shed 0 bases and J shed 7 bases, with 16 bases lying between them. This CDR3 contains 17 residues. Germline V lookup: CDR1 MGHRA, CDR2 YSYEKL. The CDR3 DNA sequence: TGCGCCAGCAGCCAAGAACTGACACCAGGAGGCAATTCACCCCTCCACTTT. It codes for CASSQELTPGGNSPLHF.

V usage is TRBV5-1 and J usage is TRBJ1-4; 12 bases are shared with TRBD1. V was clipped by 4 bases and J by 3 bases; unmatched bases: 7. This CDR3 is 17 amino acids long. CDR1 and CDR2 (germline): SGHRS, YFSETQ. CDR3 in amino acids: CASSRGTGGRANEKLFF. Written as DNA, the CDR3 is TGCGCCAGCAGCAGGGGGACAGGGGGCAGGGCTAATGAAAAACTGTTTTTT.

This clone is deemed medium-sized. The J gene is TRBJ2-2, the V gene TRBV5-1; a possible D gene is TRBD2 (6 bases). The CDR3 loop spans 15 amino acids. CDR1 and CDR2 from the germline V gene are SGHRS and YFSETQ. V was shortened by 6 bases and J by 1 base, with 13 bases between the two germline ends. CDR3 loop: CASTLGLLNTGELFF. In DNA form, the CDR3 reads TGCGCCAGCACCCTGGGACTGCTGAACACCGGGGAGCTGTTTTTT. Full variable domain (remainder filled in from reference TRBV5-1 and TRBJ2-2): KAGVTQTPRYLIKTRGQQVTLSCSPISGHRSVSWYQQTPGQGLQFLFEYFSETQRNKGNFPGRFSGRQFSNSRSEMNVSTLELGDSALYLCASTLGLLNTGELFFGEGSRLTVL.

This rearrangement joins TRBV5-1 to TRBJ1-2; 7 bases align to TRBD1. V gave up 2 bases and J gave up 5 bases; unmatched junction bases: 6. The CDR3 extends over 14 amino acids. Germline lookup yields CDR1 SGHRS and CDR2 YFSETQ. CDR3 in amino acids: CASSFGQEVYGYTF. For the CDR3, the DNA is TGCGCCAGCAGCTTCGGACAGGAGGTATATGGCTACACCTTC.

The chain is built from TRBV4-3 and TRBJ2-3; D perhaps matches TRBD2 (7 bases). V was shortened by 0 bases and J by 2 bases, with 27 bases between the two germline ends. CDR1 LGHNA and CDR2 YSLEER come from the germline V gene. The CDR3 has 21 amino acids. CDR3 protein: CASSQESWSGGARRTTDTQYF. CDR3 DNA: TGCGCCAGCAGCCAAGAGTCTTGGTCTGGGGGGGCGCGGCGGACCACAGATACGCAGTATTTT.

This chain uses TRBV4-1 with TRBJ2-2, with D possibly matching TRBD1 (7 bases). V was trimmed by 5 bases and J by 4 bases, leaving 11 bases between them. The length of the CDR3 is 14 residues. Germline values: CDR1 MGHRA, CDR2 YSYEKL. The CDR3 region is CASSGGGGTGELFF. The DNA for the CDR3 is TGCGCCAGCAGCGGAGGGGGCGGCACCGGGGAGCTGTTTTTT.